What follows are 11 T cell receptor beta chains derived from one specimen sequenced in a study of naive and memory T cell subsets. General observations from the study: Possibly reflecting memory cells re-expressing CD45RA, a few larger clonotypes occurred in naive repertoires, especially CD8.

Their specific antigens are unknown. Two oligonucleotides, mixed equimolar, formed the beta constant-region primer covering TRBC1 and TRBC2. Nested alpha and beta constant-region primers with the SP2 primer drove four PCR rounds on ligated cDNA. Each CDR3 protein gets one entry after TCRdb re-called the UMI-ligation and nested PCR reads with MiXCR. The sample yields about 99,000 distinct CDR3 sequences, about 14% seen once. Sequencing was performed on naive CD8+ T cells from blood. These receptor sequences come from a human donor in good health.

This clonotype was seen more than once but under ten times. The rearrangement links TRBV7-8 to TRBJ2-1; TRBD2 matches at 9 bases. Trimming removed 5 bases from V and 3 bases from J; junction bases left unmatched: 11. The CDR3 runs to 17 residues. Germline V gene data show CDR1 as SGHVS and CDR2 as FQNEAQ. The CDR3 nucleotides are TGTGCCAGCAGCCCTCCCCTCGCGGGAGGGAGCTACAATGAGCAGTTCTTC. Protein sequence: CASSPPLAGGSYNEQFF.

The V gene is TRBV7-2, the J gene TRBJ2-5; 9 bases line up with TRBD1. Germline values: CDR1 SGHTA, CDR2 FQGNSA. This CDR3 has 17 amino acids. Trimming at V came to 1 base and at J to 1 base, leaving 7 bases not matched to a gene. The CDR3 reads CASSLDTGTGIQETQYF. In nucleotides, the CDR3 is TGTGCCAGCAGCTTAGACACCGGGACAGGGATCCAAGAGACCCAGTACTTC.

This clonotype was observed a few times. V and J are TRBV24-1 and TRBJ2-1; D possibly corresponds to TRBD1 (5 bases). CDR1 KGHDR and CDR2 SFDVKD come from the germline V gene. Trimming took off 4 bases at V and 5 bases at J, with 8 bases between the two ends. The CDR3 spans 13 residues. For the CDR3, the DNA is TGTGCCACCAGTGAGCACAGGAACAATGAGCAGTTCTTC. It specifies CATSEHRNNEQFF.

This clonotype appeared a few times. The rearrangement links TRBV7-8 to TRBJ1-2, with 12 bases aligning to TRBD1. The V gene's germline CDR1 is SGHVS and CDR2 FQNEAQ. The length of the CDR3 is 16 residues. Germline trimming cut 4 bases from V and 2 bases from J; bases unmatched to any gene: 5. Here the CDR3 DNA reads TGTGCCAGCAGCTCGGCCGGGACAGGGGGCAACTATGGCTACACCTTC. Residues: CASSSAGTGGNYGYTF. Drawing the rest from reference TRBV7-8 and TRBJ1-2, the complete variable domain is GAGVSQSPRYKVAKRGQDVALRCDPISGHVSLFWYQQALGQGPEFLTYFQNEAQLDKSGLPSDRFFAERPEGSVSTLKIQRTQQEDSAVYLCASSSAGTGGNYGYTFGSGTRLTVV.

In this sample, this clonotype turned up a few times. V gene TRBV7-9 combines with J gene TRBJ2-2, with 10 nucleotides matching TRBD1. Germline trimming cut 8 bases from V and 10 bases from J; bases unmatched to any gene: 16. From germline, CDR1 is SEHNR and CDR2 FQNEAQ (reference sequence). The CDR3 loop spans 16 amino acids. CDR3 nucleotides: TGTGCCAGCGAACACCCCGGGACAGGGGAAAAGGTGGAGCTGTTTTTT. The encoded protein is CASEHPGTGEKVELFF.

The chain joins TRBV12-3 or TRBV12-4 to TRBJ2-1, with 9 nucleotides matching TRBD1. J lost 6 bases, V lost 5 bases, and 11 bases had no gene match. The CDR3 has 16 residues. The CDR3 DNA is TGTGCCAGCAGTACCGGGACAGGGAGCAAACCCAATGAGCAGTTCTTC. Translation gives CASSTGTGSKPNEQFF.

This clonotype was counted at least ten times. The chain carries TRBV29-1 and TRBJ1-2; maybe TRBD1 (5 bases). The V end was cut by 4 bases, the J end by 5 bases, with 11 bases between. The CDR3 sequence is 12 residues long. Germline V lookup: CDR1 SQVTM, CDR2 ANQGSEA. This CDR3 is CSVGDRIYGYTF. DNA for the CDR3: TGCAGCGTTGGAGACAGAATATATGGCTACACCTTC.

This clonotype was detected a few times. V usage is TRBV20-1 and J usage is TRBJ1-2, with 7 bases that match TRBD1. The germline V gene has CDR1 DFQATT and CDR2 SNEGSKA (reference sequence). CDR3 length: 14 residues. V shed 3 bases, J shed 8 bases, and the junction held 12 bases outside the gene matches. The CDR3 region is CSAREETGPSGYTF. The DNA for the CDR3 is TGCAGTGCTAGGGAGGAGACAGGGCCCTCCGGCTACACCTTC.

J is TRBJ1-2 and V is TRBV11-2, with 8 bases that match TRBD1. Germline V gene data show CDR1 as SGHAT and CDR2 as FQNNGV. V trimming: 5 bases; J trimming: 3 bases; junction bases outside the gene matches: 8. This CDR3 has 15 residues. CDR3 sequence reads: CASSIDGTGHYGYTF. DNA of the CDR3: TGTGCCAGCAGCATCGACGGGACAGGTCACTATGGCTACACCTTC.

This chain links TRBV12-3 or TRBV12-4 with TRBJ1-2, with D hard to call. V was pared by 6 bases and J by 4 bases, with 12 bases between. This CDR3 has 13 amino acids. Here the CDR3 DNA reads TGTGCCAGCAGGGGAGGGTCGGGCTATGGCTACACCTTC. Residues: CASRGGSGYGYTF.

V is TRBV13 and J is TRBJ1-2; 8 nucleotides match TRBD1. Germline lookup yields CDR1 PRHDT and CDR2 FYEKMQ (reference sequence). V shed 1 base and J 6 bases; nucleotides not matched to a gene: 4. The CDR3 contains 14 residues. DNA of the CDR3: TGTGCCAGCAGCTTAGTGAACAGGGGGGATGGCTACACCTTC. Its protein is CASSLVNRGDGYTF.